This T cell receptor beta chain was documented in a study of OX40 agonist ivuxolimab in advanced cancers. Study-level information: Patients were infused with ivuxolimab every 2 weeks at 0.01 to 10 mg/kg. Aged 23 to 79 with a mean of about 63 years, they were approximately 80% male.

The length of the CDR3 is 14 residues. Trimming left V 0 bases short and J 3 bases short, with 7 bases between. Looked up from germline, CDR1 is SGDLS and CDR2 is YYNGEE. The method was immunoSEQ multiplex PCR; TCRdb's version includes in-frame clones alone and lacks a portion of them. The top ten hold roughly 40% of the sample, which has approximately 39,000 clones, approximately 90% seen once. To note about this clone: Its antigen is as yet unknown.

Overall study results and limits: CD4+ T cells averaged fewer expanded clones than CD8+ T cells.

The TCR sequence derives from an adult with an advanced solid tumor such as melanoma, head and neck, liver or kidney cancer. Sequenced material: CD4+ or CD8+ T cells sorted from blood, taken in a trial of the OX40 agonist ivuxolimab. The rearrangement joins TRBV9 to TRBJ1-5; D is unclear. In nucleotides, the CDR3 is TGTGCCAGCAGCGTAGGGCAGAACAATCAGCCCCAGCATTTT. Its translation: CASSVGQNNQPQHF.